The 23 T cell receptor beta chains below were found in one sample sequenced in a study of T cell changes during pregnancy in multiple sclerosis. Some clones are missing from TCRdb's copy, which holds only in-frame ones; the method was immunoSEQ multiplex PCR. The sample lists about 49,000 clones; almost 90% were seen once. Sequences were derived from peripheral blood, sampled after pregnancy. The source of these receptors is a female donor in good health, enrolled as a control in a pregnancy study.

This clone was seen only once. The rearrangement joins TRBV30 to TRBJ2-7; 9 positions agree with TRBD1. CDR1 and CDR2 from the germline V gene are GTSNPN and SVGIG (reference sequence). The CDR3 is 13 residues long. The ends lost 5 bases at V and 9 bases at J; junction bases unmatched: 11. CDR3 in DNA: TGTGCCTGGGCGGACGGGACAGGGAACGGGCAGTACTTC. It codes for CAWADGTGNGQYF.

The V and J genes are TRBV28 and TRBJ2-3; 7 bases match TRBD1. CDR3 length: 15 amino acids. From germline, CDR1 is MDHEN and CDR2 SYDVKM. V shed 3 bases and J 5 bases; nucleotides not matched to a gene: 8. The CDR3 DNA is TGTGCCAGCAGTTTTGCGAGGGGGCCGGGAGATACGCAGTATTTT. Translating gives CASSFARGPGDTQYF.

This clone was recorded only once. The chain couples TRBV20-1 to TRBJ1-2; possible D gene TRBD1, 5 bases. The CDR3 has 11 amino acids. Germline lookup yields CDR1 DFQATT and CDR2 SNEGSKA (reference sequence). The V and J ends lost 2 bases and 7 bases respectively, with 8 bases between them. The CDR3 loop reads CSARLGLGYTF. The CDR3 region has the DNA TGCAGTGCTAGATTGGGGCTTGGCTACACCTTC.

The chain couples TRBV5-4 to TRBJ1-3; TRBD1 aligns across 10 bases. The CDR3 runs to 16 residues. Germline CDR1 SGHNT, CDR2 YYREEE (reference sequence). After removal of 4 bases from V and 4 bases from J, the junction contained 8 bases not matched to a gene. In nucleotides, the CDR3 is TGTGCCAGCAGCGAGGGGACAGGGGTAGGAGGAAACACCATATATTTT. Amino acid sequence: CASSEGTGVGGNTIYF.

V gene TRBV6-5 combines with J gene TRBJ2-7; TRBD1 is a possible D gene (5 bases). V was clipped by 2 bases and J by 4 bases, with 12 bases between them. The CDR3 sequence is 14 residues long. CDR1 and CDR2 from the germline V gene are MNHEY and SVGAGI. The chain's CDR3 is CASSYNAGPYEQYF. For the CDR3, the DNA is TGTGCCAGCAGTTACAACGCAGGGCCGTACGAGCAGTACTTC.

This clone was observed a few times. The chain recombines TRBV6-5 with TRBJ1-1, with TRBD1 matching over 11 bases. The junction had 4 bases not matched to a gene; V was cut back by 5 bases and J by 11 bases. The germline CDR1 and CDR2 sequences are MNHEY and SVGAGI. This CDR3 comprises 12 residues. CDR3 region: CASSRTGGFAFF. CDR3 DNA: TGTGCCAGCAGTCGGACAGGGGGCTTTGCTTTCTTT.

This rearrangement joins TRBV7-3 to TRBJ2-1; 9 bases line up with TRBD1. V lost 8 bases, J lost 7 bases, and 6 bases stayed unmatched. The CDR3 extends over 13 amino acids. Germline-derived CDR1 and CDR2 are SGHTA and FQGTGA. For the CDR3, the DNA is TGTGCCAGCGGTCGGGACAGGGATAATGAGCAGTTCTTC. It encodes CASGRDRDNEQFF.

CDR3 in amino acids: CASSDDRDRVDQPQHF. The CDR3 DNA reads as TGTGCCAGCAGTGACGACCGGGACAGGGTGGATCAGCCCCAGCATTTT. The chain links TRBV2 to TRBJ1-5; 9 bases match TRBD1. CDR3 length: 16 residues. Germline CDR1 SNHLY, CDR2 FYNNEI. V was clipped by 3 bases and J by 5 bases; unmatched bases: 8. Full variable domain (rest looked up from reference TRBV2 and TRBJ1-5): EPEVTQTPSHQVTQMGQEVILRCVPISNHLYFYWYRQILGQKVEFLVSFYNNEISEKSEIFDDQFSVERPDGSNFTLKIRSTKLEDSAMYFCASSDDRDRVDQPQHFGDGTRLSIL.

The chain links TRBV6-5 to TRBJ2-5, with D tentatively TRBD2 (6 bases). Germline V gene sequence: CDR1 MNHEY, CDR2 SVGAGI. This CDR3 is 16 amino acids long. The V end lost 0 bases, the J end lost 5 bases, and 16 bases lay between the germline ends. This CDR3 is CASSYSEGLSKETQYF. Here the CDR3 DNA reads TGTGCCAGCAGTTACTCGGAGGGCCTTTCGAAGGAGACCCAGTACTTC.

The chain has TRBV7-3 and TRBJ2-2; TRBD1 matches 8 bases. Germline values: CDR1 SGHTA, CDR2 FQGTGA. V lost 1 base and J lost 5; bases outside the gene matches: 0. This CDR3 region has 14 residues. CDR3 sequence (DNA): TGTGCCAGCAGCTTAAGGACAGGGACCGGGGAGCTGTTTTTT. Translated: CASSLRTGTGELFF.

This chain connects TRBV10-3 to TRBJ2-2, with TRBD1 identical over 7 bases. This CDR3 comprises 13 residues. Trimming took 6 bases from V and 5 from J; bases not matched to a gene: 3. Germline V lookup: CDR1 ENHRY, CDR2 SYGVKD. The CDR3 coding sequence is TGTGCCATCAGGGGGACAGCTACCGGGGAGCTGTTTTTT. Amino acid sequence: CAIRGTATGELFF.

The V call is TRBV6-6, the J call TRBJ1-1; 7 bases fit TRBD1. Germline CDR1 is MNHNY and CDR2 is SVGAGI (reference sequence). The CDR3 contains 13 residues. V lost 6 bases, J lost 5 bases, and 6 bases stayed unmatched. As DNA, the CDR3 is TGTGCCAGCAGCTACGACAGGGCTACTGAAGCTTTCTTT. Residues: CASSYDRATEAFF.

This chain uses TRBV19 with TRBJ2-7; 7 bases fit TRBD1. This CDR3 contains 14 residues. The V gene's germline CDR1 is LNHDA and CDR2 SQIVND (reference sequence). V dropped 6 bases and J dropped 7; count of bases not matched to a gene: 12. The CDR3 is CASRSRQGDREQYF. The CDR3, as DNA: TGTGCCAGTAGGAGTCGGCAGGGGGATCGGGAGCAGTACTTC. Full variable domain (outside the CDR3, taken from reference TRBV19 and TRBJ2-7): DGGITQSPKYLFRKEGQNVTLSCEQNLNHDAMYWYRQDPGQGLRLIYYSQIVNDFQKGDIAEGYSVSREKKESFPLTVTSAQKNPTAFYLCASRSRQGDREQYFGPGTRLTVT.

V usage is TRBV19 and J usage is TRBJ2-5; no reliable D call. V was pared by 3 bases and J by 4 bases, with 6 bases between. Germline CDR1 LNHDA, CDR2 SQIVND (reference sequence). The CDR3 totals 12 residues. The CDR3 here is CASSIRSETQYF. As DNA, the CDR3 is TGTGCCAGTAGTATTCGTTCAGAGACCCAGTACTTC. The variable domain in full, with the rest retrieved from reference TRBV19 and TRBJ2-5, is DGGITQSPKYLFRKEGQNVTLSCEQNLNHDAMYWYRQDPGQGLRLIYYSQIVNDFQKGDIAEGYSVSREKKESFPLTVTSAQKNPTAFYLCASSIRSETQYFGPGTRLLVL.

This chain joins TRBV11-1 and TRBJ1-4; 8 bases align to TRBD1. Germline V gene sequence: CDR1 SGHAT, CDR2 FQDESV (reference sequence). The CDR3 spans 19 residues. The V gene end was trimmed by 6 bases and the J gene end by 4 bases; junction bases not matched to a gene: 19. In nucleotides, the CDR3 is TGTGCCAGCAGTATTCAGGGGGCAAAAATGGAGGTGGGTAATGAAAAACTGTTTTTT. This translates into CASSIQGAKMEVGNEKLFF.

The V and J genes are TRBV10-2 and TRBJ2-2, with 9 bases that match TRBD2. V was pared by 8 bases and J by 6 bases, with 13 bases of the junction left unmatched. The length of the CDR3 is 16 residues. Germline V lookup: CDR1 WSHSY, CDR2 SAAADI. For the CDR3, the DNA is TGCGCCAGCCGCGGTAGCGGGAGAGGGAAGGCCGGGGAGCTGTTTTTT. Amino acids: CASRGSGRGKAGELFF.

The chain combines TRBV11-2 with TRBJ2-1; 7 bases line up with TRBD2. The CDR3 length is 18 residues. Looked up from germline, CDR1 is SGHAT and CDR2 is FQNNGV. The junction had 10 bases not matched to a gene; V was cut back by 1 base and J by 1 base. The CDR3 nucleotides read TGTGCCAGCAGCTTAGGGCCCAGCGGGATTGGGTCCTACAATGAGCAGTTCTTC. Protein sequence: CASSLGPSGIGSYNEQFF.

The count of this clone is one. The J gene is TRBJ1-4, the V gene TRBV5-4; 8 nucleotides match TRBD1. Germline V gene sequence: CDR1 SGHNT, CDR2 YYREEE (reference sequence). The CDR3 sequence is 14 residues long. After removal of 5 bases from V and 7 bases from J, the junction contained 7 bases not matched to a gene. CDR3 nucleotides: TGTGCCAGCAGTTCCGACAGGGGAGTTGAAAAACTGTTTTTT. Protein product: CASSSDRGVEKLFF. Drawing the rest from reference TRBV5-4 and TRBJ1-4, the complete variable domain is ETGVTQSPTHLIKTRGQQVTLRCSSQSGHNTVSWYQQALGQGPQFIFQYYREEENGRGNFPPRFSGLQFPNYSSELNVNALELDDSALYLCASSSDRGVEKLFFGSGTQLSVL.

The gene calls are TRBV2 and TRBJ2-2; 8 bases are shared with TRBD1. Germline loops: CDR1 SNHLY, CDR2 FYNNEI. V trimming: 5 bases; J trimming: 2 bases; junction bases outside the gene matches: 4. The CDR3 spans 15 residues. This CDR3 is CASSHRGTNTGELFF. CDR3 DNA sequence: TGTGCCAGCAGTCACAGGGGGACTAACACCGGGGAGCTGTTTTTT.

In regard to this clone: Other DNA sequences of this sample code for an identical CDR3. V and J are TRBV11-2 and TRBJ2-1, with TRBD2 matching 7 bases. The J segment lost 3 bases and the V segment lost 1 base, leaving 3 bases of the junction unmatched. CDR3 size: 15 residues. Germline CDR1 is SGHAT and CDR2 is FQNNGV. The CDR3 sequence is CASSLGLADYNEQFF. DNA for the CDR3: TGTGCCAGCAGCTTAGGGCTAGCGGACTACAATGAGCAGTTCTTC.

The chain employs TRBV5-1 and TRBJ2-6, with no clear D. This CDR3 is built from 17 residues. Germline V gene sequence: CDR1 SGHRS, CDR2 YFSETQ. Trimming shortened V by 1 base and J by 4 bases, and 15 bases separated the two germline ends. The CDR3 sequence: CASSLIPVSLGANVLTF. For the CDR3, the DNA is TGCGCCAGCAGCTTGATACCAGTCTCTCTGGGGGCCAACGTCCTGACTTTC.

The chain is built from TRBV6-4 and TRBJ2-2, with TRBD2 matching 13 bases. Germline lookup yields CDR1 MRHNA and CDR2 SNTAGT. There are 14 residues in the CDR3. The junction had 0 bases not matched to a gene; V was cut back by 6 bases and J by 5 bases. CDR3 sequence (DNA): TGTGCCAGCAGGGGACTAGCGGGGACCGGGGAGCTGTTTTTT. Encoded protein: CASRGLAGTGELFF.

The V call is TRBV7-2, the J call TRBJ1-4; tentative D call: TRBD1 (6 bases). In germline, CDR1 is SGHTA, CDR2 FQGNSA. With 3 bases removed from V and 8 bases from J, the gap between germline ends came to 13 bases. This CDR3 region has 14 residues. Here the CDR3 DNA reads TGTGCCAGCAGCTTCCGGGACAAGGAGGAAAAACTGTTTTTT. Translation gives CASSFRDKEEKLFF.